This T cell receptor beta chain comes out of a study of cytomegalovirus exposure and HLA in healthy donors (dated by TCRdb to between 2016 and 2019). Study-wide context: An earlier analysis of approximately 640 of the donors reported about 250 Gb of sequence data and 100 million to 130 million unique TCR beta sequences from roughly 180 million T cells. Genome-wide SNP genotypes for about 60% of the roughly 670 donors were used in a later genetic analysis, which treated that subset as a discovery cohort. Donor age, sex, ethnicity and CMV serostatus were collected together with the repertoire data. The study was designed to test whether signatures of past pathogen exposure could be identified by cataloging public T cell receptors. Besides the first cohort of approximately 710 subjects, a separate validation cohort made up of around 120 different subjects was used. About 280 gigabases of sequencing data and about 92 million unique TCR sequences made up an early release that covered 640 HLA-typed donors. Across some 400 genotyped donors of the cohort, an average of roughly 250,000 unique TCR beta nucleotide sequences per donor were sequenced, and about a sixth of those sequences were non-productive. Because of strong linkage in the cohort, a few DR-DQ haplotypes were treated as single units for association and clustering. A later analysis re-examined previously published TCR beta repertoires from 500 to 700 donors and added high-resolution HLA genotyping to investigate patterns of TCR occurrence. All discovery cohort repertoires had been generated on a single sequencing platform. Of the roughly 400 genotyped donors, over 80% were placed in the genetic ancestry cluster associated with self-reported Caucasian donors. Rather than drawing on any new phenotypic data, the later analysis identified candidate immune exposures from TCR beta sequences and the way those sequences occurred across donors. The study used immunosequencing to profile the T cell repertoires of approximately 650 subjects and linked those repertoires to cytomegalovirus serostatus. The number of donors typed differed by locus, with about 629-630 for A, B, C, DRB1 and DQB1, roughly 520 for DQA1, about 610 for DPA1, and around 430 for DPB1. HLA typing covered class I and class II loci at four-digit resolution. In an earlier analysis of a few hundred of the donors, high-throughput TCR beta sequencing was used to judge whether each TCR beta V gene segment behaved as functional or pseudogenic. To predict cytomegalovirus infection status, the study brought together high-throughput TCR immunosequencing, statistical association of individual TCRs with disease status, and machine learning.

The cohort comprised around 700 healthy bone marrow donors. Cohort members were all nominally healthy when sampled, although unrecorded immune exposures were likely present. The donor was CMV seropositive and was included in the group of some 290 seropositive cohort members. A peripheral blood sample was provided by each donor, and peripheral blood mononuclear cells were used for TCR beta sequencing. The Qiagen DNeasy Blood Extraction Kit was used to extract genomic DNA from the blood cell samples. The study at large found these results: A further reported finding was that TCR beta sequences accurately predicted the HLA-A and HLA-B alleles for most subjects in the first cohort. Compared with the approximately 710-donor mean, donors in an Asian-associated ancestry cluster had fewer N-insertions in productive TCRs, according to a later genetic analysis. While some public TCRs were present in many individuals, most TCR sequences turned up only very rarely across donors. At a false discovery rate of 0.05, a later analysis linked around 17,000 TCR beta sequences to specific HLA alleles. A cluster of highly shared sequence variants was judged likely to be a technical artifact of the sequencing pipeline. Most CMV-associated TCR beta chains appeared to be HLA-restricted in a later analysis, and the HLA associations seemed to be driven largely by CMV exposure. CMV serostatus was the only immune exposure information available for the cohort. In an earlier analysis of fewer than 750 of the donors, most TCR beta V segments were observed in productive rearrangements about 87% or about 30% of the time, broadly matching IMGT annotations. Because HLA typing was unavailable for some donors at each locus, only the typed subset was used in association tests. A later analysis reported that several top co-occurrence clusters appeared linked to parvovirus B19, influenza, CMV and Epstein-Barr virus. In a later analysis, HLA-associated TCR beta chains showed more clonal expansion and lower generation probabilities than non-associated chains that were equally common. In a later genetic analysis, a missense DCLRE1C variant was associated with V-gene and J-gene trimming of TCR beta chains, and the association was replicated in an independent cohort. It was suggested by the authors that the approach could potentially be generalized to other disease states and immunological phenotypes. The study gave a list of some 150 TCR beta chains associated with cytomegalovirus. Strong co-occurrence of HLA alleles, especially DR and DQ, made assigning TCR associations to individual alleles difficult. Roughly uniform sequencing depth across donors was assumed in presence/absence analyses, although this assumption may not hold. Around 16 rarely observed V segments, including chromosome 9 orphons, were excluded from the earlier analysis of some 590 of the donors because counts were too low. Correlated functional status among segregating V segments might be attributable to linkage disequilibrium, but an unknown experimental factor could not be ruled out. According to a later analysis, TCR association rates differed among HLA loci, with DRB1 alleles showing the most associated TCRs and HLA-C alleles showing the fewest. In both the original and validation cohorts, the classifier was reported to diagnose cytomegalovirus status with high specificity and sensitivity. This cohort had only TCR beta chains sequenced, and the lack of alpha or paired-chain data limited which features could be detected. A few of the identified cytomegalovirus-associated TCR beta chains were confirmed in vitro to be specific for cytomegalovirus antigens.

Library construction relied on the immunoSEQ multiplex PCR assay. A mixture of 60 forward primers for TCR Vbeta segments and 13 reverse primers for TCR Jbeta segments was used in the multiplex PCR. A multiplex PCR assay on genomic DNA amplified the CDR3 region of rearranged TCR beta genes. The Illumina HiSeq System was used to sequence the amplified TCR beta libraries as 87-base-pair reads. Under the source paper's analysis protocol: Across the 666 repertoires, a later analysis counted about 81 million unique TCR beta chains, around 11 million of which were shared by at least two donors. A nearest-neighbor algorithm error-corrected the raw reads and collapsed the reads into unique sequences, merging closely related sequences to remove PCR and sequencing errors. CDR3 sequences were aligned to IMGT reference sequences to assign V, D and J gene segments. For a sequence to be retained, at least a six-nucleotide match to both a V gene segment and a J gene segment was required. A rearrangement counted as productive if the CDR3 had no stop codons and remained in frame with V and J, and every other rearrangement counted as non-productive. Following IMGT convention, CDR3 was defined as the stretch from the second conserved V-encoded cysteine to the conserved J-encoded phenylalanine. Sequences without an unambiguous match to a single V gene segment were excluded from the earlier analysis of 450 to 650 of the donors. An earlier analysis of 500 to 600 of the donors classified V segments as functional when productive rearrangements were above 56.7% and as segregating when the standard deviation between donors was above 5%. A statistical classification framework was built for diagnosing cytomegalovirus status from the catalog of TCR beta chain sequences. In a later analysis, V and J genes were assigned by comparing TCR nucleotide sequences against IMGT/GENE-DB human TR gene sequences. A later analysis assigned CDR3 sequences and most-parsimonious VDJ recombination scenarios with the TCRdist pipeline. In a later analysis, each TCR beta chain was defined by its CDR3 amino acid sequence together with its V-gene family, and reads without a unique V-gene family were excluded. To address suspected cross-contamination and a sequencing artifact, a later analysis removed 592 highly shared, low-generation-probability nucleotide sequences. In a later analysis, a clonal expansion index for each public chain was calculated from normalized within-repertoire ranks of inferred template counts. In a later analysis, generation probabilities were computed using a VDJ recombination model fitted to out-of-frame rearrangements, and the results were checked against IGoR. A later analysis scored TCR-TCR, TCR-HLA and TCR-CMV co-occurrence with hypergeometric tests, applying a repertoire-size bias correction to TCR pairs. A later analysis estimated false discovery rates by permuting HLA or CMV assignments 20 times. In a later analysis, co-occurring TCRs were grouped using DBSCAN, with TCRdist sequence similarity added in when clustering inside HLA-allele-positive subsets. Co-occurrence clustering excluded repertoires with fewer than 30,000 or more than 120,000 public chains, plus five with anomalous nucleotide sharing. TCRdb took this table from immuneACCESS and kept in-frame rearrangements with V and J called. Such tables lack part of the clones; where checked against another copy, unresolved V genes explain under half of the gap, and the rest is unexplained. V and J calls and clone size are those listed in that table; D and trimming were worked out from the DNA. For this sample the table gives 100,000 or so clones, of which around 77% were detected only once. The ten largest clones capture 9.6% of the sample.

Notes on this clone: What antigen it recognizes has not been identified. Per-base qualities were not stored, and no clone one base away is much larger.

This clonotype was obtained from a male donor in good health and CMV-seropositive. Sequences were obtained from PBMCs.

In nucleotide form, the sequence is TGTGCCAGCAGCCACGGGGATGGATGGGCCTACGAGCAGTACTTC. This is translated as CASSHGDGWAYEQYF. The chain is assembled from TRBV14 and TRBJ2-7; the D gene is perhaps TRBD2, on 5 matching bases. Inclusive of the bounding cysteine and phenylalanine, the CDR3 is 15 residues long. The retained sequence is limited to the CDR3, 45 bases, with the frame set at the first base. From the germline V gene, CDR1 is SGHDN and CDR2 is FVKESK. The trim is 3 bases for V and 2 bases for J, with a gap of 14 bases between the germline ends.